Sequencing of this T cell receptor beta chain was carried out in a study of shared clonotypes between healthy human individuals (dated by TCRdb to 2018 to 2021). For the wider study: A few men and a couple of women, aged 18 to 49 years, made up the cohort. To increase sequencing depth and limit assay-specific biases, TCR repertoire library preparation and sequencing were carried out by different laboratories using diverse techniques. Per donor, three plates each were used for CD4 naive and CD4 memory, two for CD8 naive, and one for CD8 memory. Per donor, leukapheresis produced somewhere between about 0.94 and 9.5 billion PBMCs. To estimate repertoire size and how much clonotype sharing occurs between individuals, the study deeply sequenced the blood TCR repertoires of 5 or 6 healthy adults. Beyond this particular receptor, the publication reports: Sampling was restricted to blood, and TCR repertoires in tissues likely differ from the TCR repertoires found in blood. The small number of donors limited the genetic and exposure-history diversity represented. Naive subsets generally had larger estimated clonotype richness than memory subsets. Even with the large sequencing depth, rarefaction of the sorted-subset datasets indicated that sequencing was incomplete. Higher generation probabilities were observed for clonotypes shared by all four sorted-subset donors than for non-shared clonotypes. Across a few donors, about 5% of naive CD4, roughly 3.8% of naive CD8, 2% to 2.5% of memory CD4, and over 0.35% of memory CD8 clonotypes were shared. Based on pairwise subsampling, the degree of clonotype sharing among donors was expected to be affected by sequencing depth.

CD8 naive samples consisted of CD45RO-negative cells that were positively selected for CCR7, yielding a CD45RA+CCR7+ population without TemRA cells. Donors were healthy HIV-negative adults with no recently reported acute infections or vaccinations. Every donor was a Caucasian adult residing in Nashville, Tennessee, USA. Blood was obtained by leukapheresis, after which PBMCs were separated by Ficoll-Histopaque density gradient centrifugation and cryopreserved in liquid nitrogen vapor phase. Analytical flow cytometry was used to check the purity and quantity of every magnetically sorted T cell population. Genomic DNA was isolated from each sorted fraction and quantified by UV absorbance on a Nanodrop 2000c. Cut back by 3 bases and 0 bases, the V and J ends lie 6 bases apart. CDR1 and CDR2, looked up from the germline V gene, are MNHNS and SASEGT. The cysteine opens and the phenylalanine closes a CDR3 of 13 amino acids. Just the 39-base CDR3 DNA is kept, in frame starting at base 1.

This clone was counted a single time. What this receptor recognizes is not known. The input lacks base qualities; no much larger clone sits a single base away. Using the deep immunoSEQ assay, TCR CDR3 regions were amplified from genomic DNA by multiplex PCR. Extracted genomic DNA from each cell subset was spread evenly across all wells of several immunoSEQ 96-well plates, with each plate serving as a replicate. For sorted subsets, about 200 ng genomic DNA, equal to approximately 30,000 T cell genomes, was loaded into each replicate PCR. The purified libraries were quantified using a Qubit 3.0 fluorometer, sized with a Bioanalyzer 2100, and then quantified again using the KAPA Library Quantification kit. Every immunoSEQ 96-well plate was sequenced on a separate single-read 150-cycle Illumina NextSeq 550 flow cell. In the authors' own workflow: Because the immunoSEQ output included only junctional sequences and no quality scores, the filtering could not be the same as the filtering used for full-length reads. Sequences were annotated with PyIR, a Python wrapper for IgBLAST v1.9, and V/J genes and CDR3 were assigned using IMGT germline references. Reads were removed for weak V/J assignments (E-value above 1e-6), missing CDR3, stop codons, out-of-frame junctions, or ambiguous translated residues. V3J clonotypes were defined as sequences sharing the same inferred V gene, J gene, and CDR3 amino acid sequence. Percentage overlap between repertoires was computed as shared unique clonotypes divided by the size of the smaller repertoire. Three approaches were used to assess repertoire richness: RTK rarefaction, the Chao1 estimator, and Recon v2.1 estimates of unobserved clonotypes. Generation probabilities for all TCRbeta clonotypes obtained by the gDNA method from a few donors were computed using OLGA. Not all clones reach the TCRdb copy of this immuneACCESS table, which keeps in-frame sequences only. Checked studies attribute under half of the gap to unresolved V genes and leave the rest unexplained. D and trimming were read from the DNA, whereas the V and J calls and clone size are those reported in that table. The sample has 1.5 million to 2.5 million clones on record, approximately 94% of them singletons. The ten largest account for 1.2% of the sample.

The sample comprised naive CD8+ T cells sorted from blood. This sample's cell subset or site label indicates: CD45RA+CCR7+. The sequence links TRBV6-1 to TRBJ2-7, with no confident D gene call. This TCR was sampled from a man between 18 and 29 years old in good health. The CDR3 protein is CASSELTSYEQYF. The DNA sequence is as follows: TGTGCCAGCAGTGAGTTAACCTCCTACGAGCAGTACTTC.